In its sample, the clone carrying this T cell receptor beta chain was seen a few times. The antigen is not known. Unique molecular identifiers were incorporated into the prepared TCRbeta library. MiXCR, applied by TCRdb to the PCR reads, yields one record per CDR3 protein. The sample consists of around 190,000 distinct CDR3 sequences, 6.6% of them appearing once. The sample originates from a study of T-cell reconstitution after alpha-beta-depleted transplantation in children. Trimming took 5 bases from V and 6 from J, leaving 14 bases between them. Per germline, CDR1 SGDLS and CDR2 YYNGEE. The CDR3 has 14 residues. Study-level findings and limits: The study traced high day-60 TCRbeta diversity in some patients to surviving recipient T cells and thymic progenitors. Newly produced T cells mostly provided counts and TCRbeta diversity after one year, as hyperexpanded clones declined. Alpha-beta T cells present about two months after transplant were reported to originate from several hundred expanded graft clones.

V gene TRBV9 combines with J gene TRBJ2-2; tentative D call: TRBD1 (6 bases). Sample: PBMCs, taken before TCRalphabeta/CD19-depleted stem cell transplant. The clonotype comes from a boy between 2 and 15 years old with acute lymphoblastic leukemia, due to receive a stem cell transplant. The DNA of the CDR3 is TGTGCCAGCAGGGAACAGGGTAACGCCGGGGAGCTGTTTTTT. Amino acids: CASREQGNAGELFF.